The T cell receptor (beta chain) under discussion was sequenced for a study of blood T cell repertoires in COVID-19. Across the study: Sites in the United States, Italy and Spain provided acute and convalescent COVID-19 samples. Sources were T cells, B-cell-depleted T cells, or PBMCs; the material itself was cDNA or gDNA.

V gave up 0 bases and J gave up 6 bases, with 6 bases separating them. The CDR3 totals 13 residues. CDR1 and CDR2 from the germline V gene are MNHEY and SVGAGI. In the original workflow: Reference gene primers were amplified, and this amplification served to estimate nucleated cell counts. The protocol was immunoSEQ multiplex PCR, while the TCRdb copy is restricted to in-frame clones and leaves out a portion. V, J and clone size are those of that table, while D and trimming were read from the DNA. The table lists 200,000 to 250,000 clones, about 90% of them singletons. This TCR came from an older woman with acute or convalescent COVID-19. Sequencing was carried out using peripheral blood. The chain combines TRBV6-5 with TRBJ1-5; D may be TRBD1 (5 bases). CDR3 sequence: CASSYSRVQPQHF. The CDR3 nucleotides read TGTGCCAGCAGTTACTCCAGGGTTCAGCCCCAGCATTTT.